These 12 T cell receptor beta chains were sequenced from one sample in a study of T cell repertoires in cytomegalovirus infection (dated by TCRdb to about 2019). Reads for this sample came from an Illumina HiSeq 1500. The public reads were reprocessed in TCRdb via fastp at Q25 and MiXCR, keeping in-frame beta chains. Every distinct CDR3 protein forms one entry, paired with its most common genes and DNA. For this sample there are about a million distinct CDR3 sequences; roughly 31% appear just once. Clones ranked in the top ten supply over 12% of the sample. In light of the paper, this sample's treatment or condition label describes: in vitro stimulation with specific CMV peptide epitopes to enrich CMV-specific T cells. The antigens for these receptors are not known. Sample: cultured CD8+ T cells from PBMCs, taken from culture after CMV antigen stimulation. Every receptor here comes from a human donor in good health (CMV status not recorded). Some clones in this sample may be carry-over from other donors' samples.

The chain is built from TRBV5-5 and TRBJ1-5; D call uncertain. Between the trimmed V and J ends, which lost 4 bases and 3 bases, there was a span of 17 bases. Germline V lookup: CDR1 SGHKS, CDR2 YYEKEE (reference sequence). The CDR3 loop spans 16 amino acids. CDR3 DNA: TGTGCCAGCAGCCCGGACCCTCGGAGGGACAATCAGCCCCAGCATTTT. It yields the protein CASSPDPRRDNQPQHF.

The rearrangement links TRBV6-1 to TRBJ2-7, with a tentative D call TRBD2 (5 bases). This CDR3 has 14 residues. Germline CDR1 reads MNHNS; CDR2 reads SASEGT. Trimming left V 7 bases short and J 3 bases short, with 16 bases between. DNA for the CDR3: TGTGCCAGCACCCGGCGGGCTGACAACTACGAGCAGTACTTC. Its translation is CASTRRADNYEQYF.

This chain joins TRBV10-3 and TRBJ2-3; 8 nucleotides line up with TRBD2. This CDR3 is built from 17 residues. The trim removed 2 bases at V and 4 bases at J, leaving 11 bases unmatched. In germline, CDR1 is ENHRY, CDR2 SYGVKD. The DNA of the CDR3 is TGTGCCATCAGTGAGCCCCCCCCGGGGGGGAGGGCAGATACGCAGTATTTT. This gives the protein CAISEPPPGGRADTQYF.

This clonotype appeared a few times. This rearrangement joins TRBV12-3 or TRBV12-4 to TRBJ2-3; TRBD2 matches 9 bases. Trimming removed 6 bases from V and 3 bases from J; junction bases left unmatched: 4. The CDR3 has 14 amino acids. The CDR3 nucleotides read TGTGCCAGCAGAAATAGCGGGGGTACAGATACGCAGTATTTT. Its protein is CASRNSGGTDTQYF.

This clonotype was counted at least ten times. V is TRBV27 and J is TRBJ2-7, with TRBD2 identical over 7 bases. Trimming cost V 3 bases and J 0 bases; bases outside gene matches: 2. CDR1 MNHEY and CDR2 SMNVEV come from the germline V gene (reference sequence). The CDR3 loop spans 14 amino acids. The CDR3: CASSFGGSSYEQYF. In DNA, the CDR3 is TGTGCCAGCAGTTTTGGCGGGAGCTCCTACGAGCAGTACTTC.

This chain links TRBV15 with TRBJ1-4, with D possibly matching TRBD1 (6 bases). Germline V CDR1 and CDR2: LNHNV, YYDKDF (reference sequence). The V end was cut by 1 base, the J end by 12 bases, with 18 bases between. This CDR3 has 15 amino acids. This chain's CDR3 is CATSRGWGAGAQLFF. The DNA for the CDR3 is TGTGCCACCAGCAGAGGATGGGGGGCAGGGGCTCAACTGTTTTTT.

This clonotype has more than one count but fewer than ten. V usage is TRBV6-1 and J usage is TRBJ2-1, with D unresolved. The ends were cut back, 4 bases at V and 5 bases at J, with 9 bases in the middle. The CDR3 spans 13 residues. Looked up from germline, CDR1 is MNHNS and CDR2 is SASEGT. CDR3 in amino acids: CASSGPTDNEQFF. In nucleotides, the CDR3 is TGTGCCAGCAGTGGACCGACTGACAATGAGCAGTTCTTC.

This clonotype was counted between two and nine times. The chain uses TRBV7-6 and TRBJ2-5; the match to TRBD2 covers 10 bases. V gave up 4 bases and J gave up 5 bases; unmatched junction bases: 10. Germline V lookup: CDR1 SGHVS, CDR2 FNYEAQ. The CDR3 loop spans 16 amino acids. CDR3 in amino acids: CASSWGRGLARETQYF. CDR3 coding DNA: TGTGCCAGCAGCTGGGGGCGGGGACTAGCGAGGGAGACCCAGTACTTC.

The chain couples TRBV19 to TRBJ1-2; D unresolved. In germline, CDR1 is LNHDA, CDR2 SQIVND (reference sequence). The CDR3 loop spans 14 amino acids. Trimming cost V 2 bases and J 0 bases, with 7 bases left between them. The CDR3 nucleotides are TGTGCCAGTAGTATACGGACCACTAACTATGGCTACACCTTC. Its protein product is CASSIRTTNYGYTF.

The table lists this clonotype with a few counts. V gene TRBV12-5 combines with J gene TRBJ2-7; 9 bases agree with TRBD1. The CDR3 is made up of 15 amino acids. The germline V gene has CDR1 LGHNT and CDR2 FRNRAP. With V trimmed by 6 bases and J by 1 base, 7 bases remained unmatched. The CDR3 coding sequence is TGTGCTAGTGGCCTTCCGGGACAGGGATCCTACGAGCAGTACTTC. Protein sequence: CASGLPGQGSYEQYF.

This clonotype was observed a handful of times. This rearrangement joins TRBV6-5 to TRBJ2-1, with D possibly TRBD1 on 6 matching bases. The CDR3 has 14 amino acids. With 0 bases removed from V and 5 bases from J, the gap between germline ends came to 8 bases. Germline-derived CDR1 and CDR2 are MNHEY and SVGAGI. CDR3 nucleotide sequence: TGTGCCAGCAGTTACTCAGGGACAAACAATGAGCAGTTCTTC. This gives the protein CASSYSGTNNEQFF.

Concerning this clonotype: With a much larger clone just one base away, this may be a read error. This CDR3 reads CASSYSWQNTEAFF. CDR3 nucleotides: TGTGCCAGCAGTTACTCGTGGCAGAACACTGAAGCTTTCTTT. The V and J genes are TRBV6-6 and TRBJ1-1; D ambiguous. Trimming stripped 0 bases from V and 1 base from J, with 6 bases between. Germline V gene sequence: CDR1 MNHNY, CDR2 SVGAGI (reference sequence). The CDR3 consists of 14 residues.